The sequence of this T cell receptor (beta chain) was determined in a study of blood T cell repertoires in COVID-19. The overall study: Samples came from the United States, Italy and Spain, spanning acute and convalescent COVID-19. Sample material is recorded as cDNA or gDNA derived from T cells, B-cell-depleted T cells, or PBMCs.

Original analysis: Estimates of nucleated cell counts were drawn from the amplification of reference gene primers. The assay was immunoSEQ multiplex PCR, and TCRdb's table has in-frame clones only and misses some. For V, J and clone size, that table is used; D and trimming come from the DNA. In the table there are about 130,000 clones, approximately 80% of which are singletons. The CDR3 covers 14 residues. V lost 6 bases, J lost 4 bases, and 16 bases lay in between. Looked up from germline, CDR1 is SGHDT and CDR2 is YYEEEE. The chain employs TRBV5-6 and TRBJ2-5; D might be TRBD2 (5 bases). What was sequenced was peripheral blood. This sequence was found in a man aged 35-49 years with active or convalescent COVID-19. DNA of the CDR3: TGTGCCAGCAAACCCGGAGGCAGCCGAGAGACCCAGTACTTC. Protein sequence: CASKPGGSRETQYF.